A selection of T cell receptor beta chains follows, all from one sample in a study of human T cells and chemical hapten exposure. Each CDR3 protein is one row after TCRdb ran MiXCR on the RACE reads. The top ten clones hold around 2.3% of a sample with some 170,000 distinct CDR3 sequences, roughly 26% of them seen once. The sample here was whole blood, taken in connection with sensitization to the hapten diphenylcyclopropenone (DPC). The source of these receptors is a woman aged 18 to 35 with alopecia areata. Some clones in this sample may be carry-over from other donors' samples. The conserved cysteine and the conserved F or W are not part of the CDR3 here. The D gene is left open where the match is weak. Clone size is shown for a subset of rows, as once, few, many or a class of expanded clone.

clone_size j_call d_call v_call cdr3_aa
few TRBJ2-3 TRBD1 TRBV29-1 SVEGRGQGTQY
few TRBJ1-5 - TRBV20-1 SAREPYSNQPQH
- TRBJ1-2 - TRBV20-1 SARDRDHHGYT
- TRBJ2-1 TRBD2 TRBV20-1 SAPVRRGAHSEQF
few TRBJ1-1 - TRBV6-1 ASIRAGWNTEAF
- TRBJ1-1 - TRBV7-9 ASSAISARNTEAF
few TRBJ1-1 - TRBV20-1 SASKGETEAF
- TRBJ1-1 - TRBV4-3 ASSRFGGGTEAF
- TRBJ1-1 - TRBV20-1 SATGRARTEAF
- TRBJ2-7 - TRBV25-1 ASSRGIGEQY
- TRBJ1-5 - TRBV18 ASSPWPDTNQPQH
- TRBJ2-1 - TRBV7-2 ASRTGAGQF
few TRBJ2-7 - TRBV15 ATSRVSGYEQY
few TRBJ2-7 - TRBV7-2 ASSLTRGEQY
- TRBJ1-4 TRBD1 TRBV20-1 SARGKDRIGQKLF
few TRBJ2-6 - TRBV12-3/TRBV12-4 ASSLVGGANVLT
few TRBJ2-1 - TRBV2 ATSVLEQF
- TRBJ1-4 - TRBV20-1 SARGRGVNTNEKLF
many TRBJ1-1 - TRBV9 ASSVALNTEAF
few TRBJ2-5 TRBD2 TRBV20-1 SARDPPGLEVRETQY
few TRBJ1-4 - TRBV10-3 AISDWANKEKLF
- TRBJ1-3 - TRBV7-3 ASSLTGDGDYSGNTIY
few TRBJ2-7 TRBD2 TRBV4-1 ASSQDGTSY
- TRBJ2-1 TRBD2 TRBV20-1 SARSVSGGDNEQF
few TRBJ1-5 TRBD1 TRBV20-1 SASATGARPSNQPQH
- TRBJ1-5 TRBD1 TRBV7-9 ASAVGQGNQPQH
- TRBJ2-1 TRBD2 TRBV4-1 ASTPLLAGGREQF
- TRBJ2-3 - TRBV20-1 SAPPVRSTDTQY
few TRBJ2-5 TRBD2 TRBV27 ASRRGEGTQY
few TRBJ1-1 - TRBV12-3/TRBV12-4 ASSSRNTEAF
- TRBJ2-2 - TRBV5-1 ASSLLQLANTGELF
- TRBJ2-3 - TRBV4-3 ASSRLTEGGTDTQY
- TRBJ2-1 TRBD1 TRBV5-1 ASSGGTGGNEQF
- TRBJ2-7 - TRBV20-1 SARDLLGGGAGAPYEQY
- TRBJ1-1 TRBD1 TRBV6-1 ASSVTQTGLRTEAF
- TRBJ1-4 - TRBV7-8 ASSLLVSNEKLF
- TRBJ1-1 - TRBV6-1 ATRTNTEAF
few TRBJ2-7 TRBD2 TRBV7-2 ASSLAGGRGYEQY
- TRBJ2-1 TRBD2 TRBV18 ASSPRSGSRDEQF
- TRBJ2-1 - TRBV9 ASSVDGRDEQF
once TRBJ2-2 - TRBV7-2 VSSLVGPGELF